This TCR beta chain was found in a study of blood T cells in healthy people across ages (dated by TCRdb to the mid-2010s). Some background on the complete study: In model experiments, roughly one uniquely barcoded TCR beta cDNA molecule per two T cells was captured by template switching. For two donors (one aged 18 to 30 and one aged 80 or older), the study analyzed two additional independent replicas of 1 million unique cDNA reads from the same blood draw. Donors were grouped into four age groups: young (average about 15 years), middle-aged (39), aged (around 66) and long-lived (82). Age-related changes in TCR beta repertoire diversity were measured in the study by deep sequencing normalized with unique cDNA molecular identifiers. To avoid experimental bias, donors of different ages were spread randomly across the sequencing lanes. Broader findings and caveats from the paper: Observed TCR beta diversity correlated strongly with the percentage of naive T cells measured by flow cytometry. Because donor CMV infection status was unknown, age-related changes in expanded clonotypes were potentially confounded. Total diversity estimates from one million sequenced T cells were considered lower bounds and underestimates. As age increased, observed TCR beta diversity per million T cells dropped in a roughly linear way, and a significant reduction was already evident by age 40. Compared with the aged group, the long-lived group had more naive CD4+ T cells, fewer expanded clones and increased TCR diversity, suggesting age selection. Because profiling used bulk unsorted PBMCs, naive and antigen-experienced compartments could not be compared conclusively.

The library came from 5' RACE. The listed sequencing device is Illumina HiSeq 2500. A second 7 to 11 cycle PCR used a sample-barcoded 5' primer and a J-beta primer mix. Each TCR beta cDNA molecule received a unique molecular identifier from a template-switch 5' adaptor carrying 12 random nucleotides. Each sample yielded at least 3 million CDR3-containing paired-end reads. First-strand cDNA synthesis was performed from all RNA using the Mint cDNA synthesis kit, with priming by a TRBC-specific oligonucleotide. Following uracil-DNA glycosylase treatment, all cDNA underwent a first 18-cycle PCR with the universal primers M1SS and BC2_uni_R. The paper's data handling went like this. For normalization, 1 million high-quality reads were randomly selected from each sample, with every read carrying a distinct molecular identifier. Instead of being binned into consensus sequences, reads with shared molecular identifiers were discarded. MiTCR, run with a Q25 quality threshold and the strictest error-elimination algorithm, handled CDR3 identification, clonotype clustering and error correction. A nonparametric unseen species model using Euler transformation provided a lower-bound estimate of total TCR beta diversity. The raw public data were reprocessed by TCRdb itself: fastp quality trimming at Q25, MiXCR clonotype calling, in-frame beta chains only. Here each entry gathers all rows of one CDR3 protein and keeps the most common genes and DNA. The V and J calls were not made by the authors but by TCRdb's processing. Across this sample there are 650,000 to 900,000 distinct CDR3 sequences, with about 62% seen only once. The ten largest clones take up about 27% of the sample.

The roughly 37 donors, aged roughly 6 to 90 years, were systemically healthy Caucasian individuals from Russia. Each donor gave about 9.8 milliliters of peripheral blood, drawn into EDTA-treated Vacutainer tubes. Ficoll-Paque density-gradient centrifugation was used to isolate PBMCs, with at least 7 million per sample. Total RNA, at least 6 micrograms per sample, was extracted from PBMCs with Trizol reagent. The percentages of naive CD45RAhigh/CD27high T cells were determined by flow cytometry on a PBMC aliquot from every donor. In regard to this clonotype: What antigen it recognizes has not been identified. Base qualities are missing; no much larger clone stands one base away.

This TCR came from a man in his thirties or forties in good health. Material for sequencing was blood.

The CDR3 sequence is CASSPGEALVNEQFF. The sequence in DNA is TGTGCCAGCAGCCCTGGAGAGGCCCTCGTCAATGAGCAGTTCTTC. The chain couples TRBV7-9 to TRBJ2-1, with the D segment identity uncertain. In the germline V gene (reference sequence), CDR1 corresponds to SEHNR and CDR2 to FQNEAQ. V is shortened by 5 bases, J by 6 bases, and the region joining them spans 17 bases. The CDR3, from cysteine to phenylalanine, totals 15 residues. Left in the record is the CDR3 DNA by itself, 45 bases read in frame from the first base.